This T cell receptor (beta chain) was recorded in a study of beta chain features in type 1 diabetes. General observations from the study: Within each of all four CD4+ subsets, Type 1 diabetes patients had TCRB CDR3s that were moderately but significantly shorter.

Turning to this clone: What it binds is unknown.

Expressed TCRB transcripts were sequenced, since all the RNA that had been isolated was reverse transcribed. Clones were read by immunoSEQ multiplex PCR, and TCRdb kept only the in-frame ones, dropping some. The repertoire consists of 160,000 or so clones, with around 9.7% occurring once and the leading ten covering under 0.75%. Sequencing used central memory CD4+ T cells from blood. The sequence came from a woman in her 30s with type 1 diabetes.

The CDR3 DNA reads TGTGCCAGCAGCAAAGGGGACAATGAGCAGTTCTTC. It codes for CASSKGDNEQFF. This chain uses TRBV2 with TRBJ2-1; D possibly corresponds to TRBD1 (5 bases). V was shortened by 6 bases and J by 5 bases, with 8 bases between the two germline ends. This CDR3 is built from 12 residues. The germline V gene encodes CDR1 SNHLY and CDR2 FYNNEI.